This T cell receptor beta chain was sequenced during a study of beta chain features in type 1 diabetes. General study points: Shortening of TCRB CDR3s, moderate but significant, appeared in all four CD4+ subsets of Type 1 diabetes patients.

The length of the CDR3 is 15 residues. The V and J ends lost 2 bases and 1 base respectively, with 12 bases between them. Germline CDR1 and CDR2: SGHRS and YFSETQ. As every portion of the isolated RNA was reverse transcribed, the sequencing read expressed TCRB transcripts. Method: immunoSEQ multiplex PCR; TCRdb's copy keeps in-frame clones and lacks some. The sample lists some 290,000 clones; around 22% were seen once. This clone has only one observation. Its antigen is unknown. Sequencing input: naive CD4+ T cells from blood. This sequence originates from a woman aged 30 to 39 with type 1 diabetes. The V gene is TRBV5-1, the J gene TRBJ2-5; D is possibly TRBD1 (6 bases). The CDR3 nucleotides are TGCGCCAGCAGCTTTTACAGAGGGGGCCAAGAGACCCAGTACTTC. Encoded protein: CASSFYRGGQETQYF.